These T cell receptor beta chains were read from a single sample in a study of shared T cell receptors in the human thymus. Repertoires were generated with immunoSEQ multiplex PCR, while TCRdb's copy carries only in-frame clones and drops some. The sample shows 700,000 to 750,000 clones, approximately 85% of them seen only once. The sample was also reused in another study, on human thymus T cells.

The sequencing sample was made of thymocytes. Receptor source: a girl less than two years old with a congenital heart defect. Both conserved end residues are part of each CDR3. The order of the fields is D gene, V gene, J gene, clone size, CDR3 protein, CDR3 DNA. D genes are given only for firm matches. Clone size is stated in some rows and not others, as once, few, many or a class when expanded.

d_call: .
v_call: TRBV7-2
j_call: TRBJ2-7
clone_size: .
cdr3_aa: CASSLDGGPYEQYF
cdr3_nt: TGTGCCAGCAGCTTGGACGGAGGGCCCTACGAGCAGTACTTC

d_call: TRBD1
v_call: TRBV11-2
j_call: TRBJ1-1
clone_size: .
cdr3_aa: CASSSQGAGYFAADTEAFF
cdr3_nt: TGTGCCAGCAGCTCACAGGGGGCTGGCTATTTTGCAGCGGACACTGAAGCTTTCTTT

d_call: .
v_call: TRBV6-1
j_call: TRBJ2-6
clone_size: once
cdr3_aa: CASRESSWDKDSSGANVLTF
cdr3_nt: TGTGCCAGCAGAGAATCAAGCTGGGACAAGGACAGCTCTGGGGCCAACGTCCTGACTTTC

d_call: TRBD1
v_call: TRBV2
j_call: TRBJ2-7
clone_size: .
cdr3_aa: CARQGTGKDYEQYF
cdr3_nt: TGTGCCAGGCAGGGGACAGGGAAGGACTACGAGCAGTACTTC

d_call: TRBD1
v_call: TRBV7-6
j_call: TRBJ2-5
clone_size: .
cdr3_aa: CASSRTTGLRQETQYF
cdr3_nt: TGTGCCAGCAGCCGTACGACAGGGCTCCGCCAAGAGACCCAGTACTTC

d_call: TRBD1
v_call: TRBV10-3
j_call: TRBJ1-1
clone_size: .
cdr3_aa: CAITETGVDTEAFF
cdr3_nt: TGTGCCATCACCGAAACAGGGGTGGACACTGAAGCTTTCTTT

d_call: .
v_call: TRBV28
j_call: TRBJ1-3
clone_size: .
cdr3_aa: CASSLGGGNTIYF
cdr3_nt: TGTGCCAGCAGCCTCGGGGGAGGAAACACCATATATTTT

d_call: TRBD2
v_call: TRBV11-3
j_call: TRBJ2-2
clone_size: .
cdr3_aa: CASSPSGGTGELFF
cdr3_nt: TGTGCCAGCAGCCCTAGCGGGGGAACCGGGGAGCTGTTTTTT

d_call: .
v_call: TRBV10-3
j_call: TRBJ2-3
clone_size: .
cdr3_aa: CAISGTLPPTDTQYF
cdr3_nt: TGTGCCATCAGTGGGACACTACCCCCCACAGATACGCAGTATTTT

d_call: .
v_call: TRBV6-4
j_call: TRBJ1-3
clone_size: .
cdr3_aa: CADKKRQPYGSPIGNTIYF
cdr3_nt: TGTGCCGACAAAAAAAGACAACCCTATGGTTCTCCTATAGGAAACACCATATATTTT

d_call: .
v_call: TRBV19
j_call: TRBJ1-3
clone_size: few
cdr3_aa: CASRNPEGNTIYF
cdr3_nt: TGTGCCAGTAGGAACCCAGAAGGAAACACCATATATTTT

d_call: TRBD1
v_call: TRBV5-6
j_call: TRBJ1-4
clone_size: .
cdr3_aa: CASSLHQGQFSIPYEKLFF
cdr3_nt: TGTGCCAGCAGCTTGCATCAGGGACAGTTTTCCATTCCCTATGAAAAACTGTTTTTT

d_call: .
v_call: TRBV25-1
j_call: TRBJ1-1
clone_size: few
cdr3_aa: CASSESADTEAFF
cdr3_nt: TGTGCCAGCAGTGAATCTGCGGACACTGAAGCTTTCTTT

d_call: TRBD1
v_call: TRBV28
j_call: TRBJ1-2
clone_size: .
cdr3_aa: CASSLCMQGAGGYTF
cdr3_nt: TGTGCCAGCAGTTTATGCATGCAGGGGGCGGGGGGCTACACCTTC

d_call: TRBD1
v_call: TRBV9
j_call: TRBJ2-1
clone_size: .
cdr3_aa: CASSVRGGPDYNEQFF
cdr3_nt: TGTGCCAGCAGCGTAAGAGGGGGCCCCGACTACAATGAGCAGTTCTTC

d_call: .
v_call: TRBV5-6
j_call: TRBJ1-6
clone_size: .
cdr3_aa: CASSFRPDTGFNSPLHF
cdr3_nt: TGTGCCAGCAGCTTTCGCCCAGATACAGGGTTTAATTCACCCCTCCACTTT

d_call: TRBD2
v_call: TRBV6-1
j_call: TRBJ2-5
clone_size: once
cdr3_aa: CASSEDWSSGGMEYQETQYF
cdr3_nt: TGTGCCAGCAGTGAAGACTGGTCTAGCGGGGGGATGGAGTACCAAGAGACCCAGTACTTC

d_call: TRBD1
v_call: TRBV15
j_call: TRBJ2-6
clone_size: .
cdr3_aa: CATSREPGQPPGANVLTF
cdr3_nt: TGTGCCACCAGCAGAGAACCGGGACAGCCTCCTGGGGCCAACGTCCTGACTTTC

d_call: .
v_call: TRBV7-9
j_call: TRBJ1-1
clone_size: .
cdr3_aa: CASSLGREVCTEAFF
cdr3_nt: TGTGCCAGCAGCTTAGGCAGGGAGGTTTGCACTGAAGCTTTCTTT

d_call: .
v_call: TRBV6-1
j_call: TRBJ2-7
clone_size: .
cdr3_aa: CASKVQGREQYF
cdr3_nt: TGTGCCAGCAAGGTTCAGGGCCGTGAGCAGTACTTC

d_call: .
v_call: TRBV18
j_call: TRBJ1-5
clone_size: .
cdr3_aa: CASSPELNQPQHF
cdr3_nt: TGTGCCAGCTCACCGGAGTTAAATCAGCCCCAGCATTTT

d_call: .
v_call: TRBV7-8
j_call: TRBJ1-5
clone_size: .
cdr3_aa: CASSLRLLGDSNQPQHF
cdr3_nt: TGTGCCAGCAGCTTGAGATTGTTAGGGGATAGCAATCAGCCCCAGCATTTT

d_call: TRBD2
v_call: TRBV5-1
j_call: TRBJ2-1
clone_size: .
cdr3_aa: CASSLGIAGFNEQFF
cdr3_nt: TGCGCCAGCAGCTTGGGAATAGCGGGGTTCAATGAGCAGTTCTTC

d_call: .
v_call: TRBV4-1
j_call: TRBJ2-3
clone_size: .
cdr3_aa: CASSQGPYRGGSTDTQYF
cdr3_nt: TGCGCCAGCAGCCAAGGGCCCTACAGGGGGGGGAGCACAGATACGCAGTATTTT

d_call: TRBD2
v_call: TRBV7-2
j_call: TRBJ2-3
clone_size: .
cdr3_aa: CASSLEAGGSKDTQYF
cdr3_nt: TGTGCCAGCAGCTTAGAAGCGGGGGGAAGTAAAGATACGCAGTATTTT

d_call: .
v_call: TRBV6-1
j_call: TRBJ1-1
clone_size: once
cdr3_aa: CASSVGGDISNTEAFF
cdr3_nt: TGTGCCAGCAGTGTAGGGGGGGACATCTCGAACACTGAAGCTTTCTTT

d_call: .
v_call: TRBV6-5
j_call: TRBJ1-1
clone_size: .
cdr3_aa: CASTSAGNTEAFF
cdr3_nt: TGTGCCAGCACGTCGGCGGGGAACACTGAAGCTTTCTTT

d_call: .
v_call: TRBV4-3
j_call: TRBJ1-5
clone_size: once
cdr3_aa: CASRPTIDQRGGSQPQHF
cdr3_nt: TGCGCCAGCAGACCCACTATAGATCAGAGGGGAGGGAGTCAGCCCCAGCATTTT

d_call: TRBD1
v_call: TRBV30
j_call: TRBJ2-7
clone_size: .
cdr3_aa: CAWTPRDRTSYEQYF
cdr3_nt: TGTGCCTGGACCCCCCGGGACAGGACATCCTACGAGCAGTACTTC

d_call: .
v_call: TRBV2
j_call: TRBJ1-3
clone_size: .
cdr3_aa: CAEGLAFSGNTIYF
cdr3_nt: TGTGCCGAGGGACTGGCATTCTCTGGAAACACCATATATTTT

d_call: .
v_call: TRBV25-1
j_call: TRBJ2-1
clone_size: .
cdr3_aa: CASSGGQINEQFF
cdr3_nt: TGTGCCAGCAGTGGTGGACAGATAAATGAGCAGTTCTTC

d_call: TRBD2
v_call: TRBV10-3
j_call: TRBJ2-1
clone_size: .
cdr3_aa: CAISESKTSGGPPPIEQFF
cdr3_nt: TGTGCCATCAGTGAGTCGAAGACTAGCGGGGGGCCGCCGCCGATTGAGCAGTTCTTC

d_call: .
v_call: TRBV5-8
j_call: TRBJ1-4
clone_size: .
cdr3_aa: CASSTRERASTNEKLFF
cdr3_nt: TGTGCCAGCAGCACCAGGGAAAGGGCCTCAACTAATGAAAAACTGTTTTTT

d_call: TRBD1
v_call: TRBV27
j_call: TRBJ2-6
clone_size: .
cdr3_aa: CASSPTPGTGDVANVLTF
cdr3_nt: TGTGCCAGCAGTCCCACCCCGGGGACAGGTGATGTAGCCAACGTCCTGACTTTC

d_call: .
v_call: TRBV5-1
j_call: TRBJ1-5
clone_size: .
cdr3_aa: CASSSTGSEDQPQHF
cdr3_nt: TGCGCCAGCAGCTCCACAGGGTCCGAGGATCAGCCCCAGCATTTT

d_call: .
v_call: TRBV19
j_call: TRBJ1-2
clone_size: .
cdr3_aa: CASRRQAYGYTF
cdr3_nt: TGTGCCAGTAGGAGACAGGCCTATGGCTACACCTTC

d_call: TRBD2
v_call: TRBV5-6
j_call: TRBJ2-7
clone_size: .
cdr3_aa: CASSLDGGLENYEQYF
cdr3_nt: TGTGCCAGCAGCTTGGATGGGGGACTAGAGAACTACGAGCAGTACTTC

d_call: .
v_call: TRBV29-1
j_call: TRBJ1-5
clone_size: .
cdr3_aa: CSVSNSNQPQHF
cdr3_nt: TGCAGCGTAAGCAATAGCAATCAGCCCCAGCATTTT

d_call: .
v_call: TRBV6-1
j_call: TRBJ2-3
clone_size: .
cdr3_aa: CASTRLVSDTQYF
cdr3_nt: TGTGCCAGCACCAGACTAGTTTCCGATACGCAGTATTTT

d_call: .
v_call: TRBV7-2
j_call: TRBJ1-2
clone_size: few
cdr3_aa: CASRNERGGYSNYGYTF
cdr3_nt: TGTGCCAGCAGAAATGAAAGGGGGGGATATAGTAACTATGGCTACACCTTC

d_call: .
v_call: TRBV25-1
j_call: TRBJ2-7
clone_size: .
cdr3_aa: CASSDLGLYEQYF
cdr3_nt: TGTGCCAGCAGTGATTTGGGACTCTACGAGCAGTACTTC

d_call: TRBD1
v_call: TRBV9
j_call: TRBJ1-2
clone_size: .
cdr3_aa: CASSVGMTGIYGYTF
cdr3_nt: TGTGCCAGCAGCGTAGGAATGACAGGGATTTATGGCTACACCTTC

d_call: .
v_call: TRBV2
j_call: TRBJ2-1
clone_size: few
cdr3_aa: CASKIGKRPMDEQFF
cdr3_nt: TGTGCCAGCAAGATTGGCAAGCGCCCAATGGATGAGCAGTTCTTC

d_call: .
v_call: TRBV7-6
j_call: TRBJ1-1
clone_size: .
cdr3_aa: CASSPAGNTEAFF
cdr3_nt: TGTGCCAGCAGCCCGGCAGGGAACACTGAAGCTTTCTTT

d_call: .
v_call: TRBV9
j_call: TRBJ2-7
clone_size: .
cdr3_aa: CASSPYLGGGAFYEQYF
cdr3_nt: TGTGCCAGCAGCCCGTACCTTGGGGGGGGCGCCTTCTACGAGCAGTACTTC

d_call: .
v_call: TRBV7-8
j_call: TRBJ1-5
clone_size: .
cdr3_aa: CASSLLQGTYQPQHF
cdr3_nt: TGTGCCAGCAGCTTACTGCAGGGGACCTATCAGCCCCAGCATTTT

d_call: TRBD2
v_call: TRBV18
j_call: TRBJ2-1
clone_size: .
cdr3_aa: CASSSVSGAYNEQFF
cdr3_nt: TGTGCCAGCTCATCGGTAAGCGGGGCCTACAATGAGCAGTTCTTC

d_call: TRBD1
v_call: TRBV15
j_call: TRBJ2-3
clone_size: few
cdr3_aa: CATTNLPRPGGNWADTQYF
cdr3_nt: TGTGCCACCACCAACTTACCCCGACCAGGGGGCAATTGGGCAGATACGCAGTATTTT

d_call: TRBD1
v_call: TRBV27
j_call: TRBJ1-5
clone_size: .
cdr3_aa: CASSSVSPNRGRGDQPQHF
cdr3_nt: TGTGCCAGCAGTTCGGTATCCCCCAACAGGGGGCGAGGGGATCAGCCCCAGCATTTT

d_call: .
v_call: TRBV7-2
j_call: TRBJ2-5
clone_size: .
cdr3_aa: CASSFFWGERETQYF
cdr3_nt: TGTGCCAGCAGCTTTTTTTGGGGAGAGAGGGAGACCCAGTACTTC

d_call: TRBD2
v_call: TRBV10-3
j_call: TRBJ2-7
clone_size: .
cdr3_aa: CAISVGAGVEQYF
cdr3_nt: TGTGCCATCTCGGTCGGGGCGGGGGTCGAGCAGTACTTC

d_call: .
v_call: TRBV18
j_call: TRBJ1-5
clone_size: .
cdr3_aa: CASSPYYRPGLPQHF
cdr3_nt: TGTGCCAGCTCACCTTACTACCGGCCGGGTCTGCCCCAGCATTTT

d_call: .
v_call: TRBV7-9
j_call: TRBJ2-1
clone_size: .
cdr3_aa: CASSLLYNEQFF
cdr3_nt: TGTGCCAGCAGCTTACTTTACAATGAGCAGTTCTTC